This T cell receptor (beta chain) was captured by sequencing in a study of Graves' ophthalmopathy and Graves' hyperthyroidism. The CDR3 sequence is 12 residues long. CDR1 SNHLY and CDR2 FYNNEI come from the germline V gene. Beta-chain TCR CDR3 regions were amplified from RNA transcripts. Amplification began with first-round RT-PCR using HTBI primers, then second-round multiplex PCR was performed. TCRdb processed the multiplex PCR reads anew with MiXCR; each CDR3 protein has one entry. The repertoire consists of 620,000 or so distinct CDR3 sequences, with 22% occurring once and the leading ten covering approximately 6.9%. This clonotype occurred many times.

Sequenced input: peripheral blood. The V gene is TRBV2, the J gene TRBJ1-1; TRBD1 agrees at 8 bases. This clonotype was obtained from a woman aged 18-29 years with stable Graves' hyperthyroidism. Some clones in this sample may be carry-over from other donors' samples. The CDR3 region has the DNA TGTGTACGAAGGACAGGGCATACTGAAGCTTTCTTT. Translated: CVRRTGHTEAFF.